The clone carrying this TCR beta chain has ten or more counts. No antigen is known for it. TCRdb ran MiXCR on the reads and lists one entry per CDR3 protein. Among over 300,000 distinct CDR3 sequences listed, over 7.5% were seen once. This sample was taken from a study of T cell repertoires in cytomegalovirus infection. The overall study: Public TCR beta signatures were indicative of both CMV infection and a matching HLA type.

Germline assignment: CDR1 SEHNR and CDR2 FQNEAQ (reference sequence). V was pared by 3 bases and J by 8 bases, with 13 bases between. CDR3 size: 13 residues. Study observations and caveats: Summed public TCR beta family frequency identified CMV carriers bearing the relevant HLA. The ex vivo response showed dominance by HLA-C-restricted CMV-specific TCR beta clonotypes.

Sequencing was carried out using PBMCs. The TCR comes from a human donor in good health (CMV status not recorded). Some clones in this sample may be carry-over from other donors' samples. The rearrangement joins TRBV7-9 to TRBJ1-2; D is unclear. CDR3 nucleotides: TGTGCCAGCAGCTTTGAGACCCGGAGCGGCTACACCTTC. Protein sequence: CASSFETRSGYTF.